The 17 T cell receptor beta chains given below trace back to one sample, sequenced in a study of identifying expanded T cells in peripheral blood (dated by TCRdb to about 2019). Library construction relied on the immunoSEQ multiplex PCR assay. The table comes from immuneACCESS by way of TCRdb, which keeps in-frame sequences with V and J called. Part of the clones is missing from these tables; in studies checked, under half for an unresolved V gene and the rest for unknown reasons. Across this sample there are approximately 100,000 clones, with approximately 89% seen only once. The biggest ten clones account for 4% of the sample. Sequenced sample: blood. These receptors all come from a person between 18 and 75 years old in good health.

The chain uses TRBV6-4 and TRBJ1-5, with D perhaps matching TRBD1 (5 bases). Germline V gene data show CDR1 as MRHNA and CDR2 as SNTAGT. Between the trimmed V and J ends, which lost 3 bases and 3 bases, there was a span of 12 bases. The CDR3 contains 15 residues. CDR3 in amino acids: CASSERAGDNQPQHF. The CDR3 nucleotides read TGTGCCAGCAGTGAGAGGGCGGGGGACAATCAGCCCCAGCATTTT.

The V and J genes are TRBV15 and TRBJ2-7; D may be TRBD2 (6 bases). The length of the CDR3 is 15 residues. The V gene lost 3 bases and the J gene lost 3 bases, with 15 bases spanning the gap. From germline, CDR1 is LNHNV and CDR2 YYDKDF (reference sequence). CDR3: CATSRFRDLNYEQYF. The DNA for the CDR3 is TGTGCCACCAGCAGGTTCCGGGACTTGAACTACGAGCAGTACTTC.

The gene calls are TRBV27 and TRBJ1-2; tentatively, D is TRBD1 (5 bases). V gave up 3 bases and J gave up 3 bases, with 8 bases separating them. The CDR3 has 13 amino acids. Per the germline V gene, CDR1 is MNHEY and CDR2 is SMNVEV (reference sequence). CDR3 sequence (DNA): TGTGCCAGCAGTTTGAGGGGAGACTATGGCTACACCTTC. This encodes CASSLRGDYGYTF.

The chain uses TRBV29-1 and TRBJ2-1; 11 bases are shared with TRBD2. The V segment lost 4 bases and the J segment 9 bases; nucleotides outside the gene matches: 14. CDR3 length: 16 amino acids. Germline CDR1 SQVTM, CDR2 ANQGSEA. CDR3 in amino acids: CSVGKLAGASGGEQFF. CDR3 DNA sequence: TGCAGCGTTGGAAAACTAGCGGGGGCCTCAGGGGGTGAGCAGTTCTTC.

The chain employs TRBV10-3 and TRBJ2-7; 11 nucleotides align to TRBD2. The CDR3 spans 15 residues. The V gene end was trimmed by 7 bases and the J gene end by 0 bases; junction bases not matched to a gene: 5. From germline, CDR1 is ENHRY and CDR2 SYGVKD. In DNA, the CDR3 is TGTGCCATCAACCCCGGGACTAGCGGCTCCTACGAGCAGTACTTC. Translated: CAINPGTSGSYEQYF.

The rearrangement links TRBV19 to TRBJ1-5; D unresolved. Germline assignment: CDR1 LNHDA and CDR2 SQIVND (reference sequence). V lost 0 bases to trimming and J lost 5 bases, with 8 bases between them. This CDR3 comprises 14 residues. The CDR3 reads CASSIDGGDQPQHF. The CDR3 nucleotides read TGTGCCAGTAGTATAGATGGCGGCGATCAGCCCCAGCATTTT.

The sample holds one count of this clone. The rearrangement joins TRBV28 to TRBJ1-5, with a weak D call TRBD1 (6 bases). Trimming pared 3 bases from V and 7 bases from J, leaving 13 bases between. The CDR3 contains 14 residues. CDR1 is MDHEN and CDR2 is SYDVKM in the germline V gene. DNA of the CDR3: TGTGCCAGCAGTTTTAACAGGGTTCGACAGCCCCAGCATTTT. Its protein is CASSFNRVRQPQHF.

This chain uses TRBV10-2 with TRBJ2-7; no clear D. The V and J ends lost 3 bases and 1 base respectively, with 1 base between them. Germline V CDR1 and CDR2: WSHSY, SAAADI. The CDR3 is 11 residues long. The CDR3 here is CASSDSYEQYF. CDR3 coding DNA: TGCGCCAGCAGTGATTCCTACGAGCAGTACTTC.

In this sample, this clone turned up once. This sequence joins TRBV19 and TRBJ2-6; tentatively, D is TRBD2 (6 bases). This CDR3 is built from 17 residues. V was clipped by 5 bases and J by 0 bases, with 14 bases between them. Per the germline V gene, CDR1 is LNHDA and CDR2 is SQIVND (reference sequence). This CDR3 is CASSPSEGYSGANVLTF. CDR3 nucleotide sequence: TGTGCCAGTAGTCCGTCGGAGGGCTACTCTGGGGCCAACGTCCTGACTTTC.

The rearrangement joins TRBV28 to TRBJ2-7, with D unclear. V lost 3 bases and J lost 4, with 10 bases in between. Germline V gives CDR1 MDHEN, CDR2 SYDVKM. The CDR3 spans 13 residues. The CDR3 region is CASSFPPGYEQYF. As DNA, the CDR3 is TGTGCCAGCAGTTTCCCTCCGGGTTACGAGCAGTACTTC.

The V and J genes are TRBV6-1 and TRBJ2-7; D is possibly TRBD2 (6 bases). Germline V CDR1 and CDR2: MNHNS, SASEGT. Trimming shortened V by 0 bases and J by 5 bases, and 11 bases separated the two germline ends. CDR3 length: 14 residues. CDR3 nucleotide sequence: TGTGCCAGCAGTGAAGCCGGCGGGGTAGACGAGCAGTACTTC. Amino acid sequence: CASSEAGGVDEQYF.

The chain has TRBV4-1 and TRBJ2-7; TRBD1 aligns across 10 bases. Germline V lookup: CDR1 MGHRA, CDR2 YSYEKL. The CDR3 covers 14 residues. After removal of 6 bases from V and 4 bases from J, the junction contained 6 bases not matched to a gene. The CDR3 sequence: CASSYGQGVYEQYF. As DNA, the CDR3 is TGCGCCAGCAGTTACGGACAGGGGGTATACGAGCAGTACTTC.

The chain joins TRBV7-3 to TRBJ2-7, with no clear D. The CDR3 loop spans 14 amino acids. Per the germline V gene, CDR1 is SGHTA and CDR2 is FQGTGA. Trimming removed 1 base from V and 6 bases from J, with 13 bases in between. CDR3 sequence reads: CASSLKAGGVEQYF. The CDR3 DNA sequence: TGTGCCAGCAGCTTAAAAGCAGGTGGAGTCGAGCAGTACTTC.

V usage is TRBV27 and J usage is TRBJ2-6; tentative D call: TRBD1 (5 bases). Germline CDR1 MNHEY, CDR2 SMNVEV (reference sequence). Trimming pared 2 bases from V and 4 bases from J, leaving 9 bases between. This CDR3 has 15 amino acids. CDR3 sequence: CASSLAGLGANVLTF. The CDR3 nucleotides read TGTGCCAGCAGTTTAGCAGGGTTAGGGGCCAACGTCCTGACTTTC.

The gene calls are TRBV12-5 and TRBJ2-5; 7 nucleotides line up with TRBD2. This CDR3 has 16 amino acids. Germline V gene sequence: CDR1 LGHNT, CDR2 FRNRAP. J gave up 5 bases and V 7 bases, and 16 bases lay outside the gene matches. The CDR3 is CASAHKAGPAGETQYF. The CDR3 bases are TGTGCTAGTGCTCATAAAGCGGGACCGGCGGGGGAGACCCAGTACTTC.

This chain joins TRBV7-3 and TRBJ1-2, with 7 bases fitting TRBD1. This CDR3 comprises 15 residues. CDR1 and CDR2 from the germline V gene are SGHTA and FQGTGA. The V and J ends lost 0 bases and 4 bases, in that order; junction bases with no gene match: 5. This CDR3 reads CASSLTGGQGYGYTF. The CDR3 region has the DNA TGTGCCAGCAGCTTAACAGGGGGCCAAGGCTATGGCTACACCTTC.

This sequence joins TRBV6-1 and TRBJ2-3; 7 nucleotides align to TRBD1. CDR1 is MNHNS, CDR2 SASEGT, per germline. There are 14 residues in the CDR3. After removal of 7 bases from V and 2 bases from J, the junction contained 6 bases not matched to a gene. DNA of the CDR3: TGTGCCAGCAAGGGACAGCTGGTCACAGATACGCAGTATTTT. It encodes CASKGQLVTDTQYF.